The 19 T cell receptor beta chains below were found in one sample sequenced in a study of T cells after yellow fever vaccination. TCRdb re-derived calls from the 5' RACE reads in MiXCR, one entry per CDR3 protein. Here the sample spans 100,000 to 150,000 distinct CDR3 sequences, 7.4% being singletons. The specimen comprised CD4+ T cells sorted from PBMCs, sampled roughly 10 days after the first yellow fever vaccination. Receptors were obtained from a man aged 18 to 30 who received the YFV17D yellow fever vaccine.

A single count supports this clonotype. The rearrangement links TRBV6-5 to TRBJ1-1; D is unresolved. Trimming cost V 2 bases and J 0 bases, with 10 bases left between them. Germline-derived CDR1 and CDR2 are MNHEY and SVGAGI. The CDR3 has 15 residues. The CDR3 DNA reads as TGTGCCAGCAGTTACGTCGCTGTCATGAACACTGAAGCTTTCTTT. Translated, it gives CASSYVAVMNTEAFF.

This clonotype was counted many times. The chain combines TRBV6-2 or TRBV6-3 with TRBJ1-1; D gene uncertain. The length of the CDR3 is 14 residues. V lost 3 bases and J 4 bases, leaving 12 bases between the germline ends. Germline values: CDR1 MNHEY, CDR2 SVGEGT. CDR3 residues: CASSYQGSGTEAFF. Here the CDR3 DNA reads TGTGCCAGCAGTTATCAAGGGTCCGGCACTGAAGCTTTCTTT.

The V gene is TRBV20-1, the J gene TRBJ1-4; TRBD1 agrees at 8 bases. With 3 bases clipped from V and 3 bases from J, the junction kept 6 bases outside the gene matches. This CDR3 contains 15 residues. Germline CDR1 DFQATT, CDR2 SNEGSKA (reference sequence). CDR3 region: CSASRGLRANEKLFF. The DNA of the CDR3 is TGCAGTGCTAGCAGGGGGCTACGGGCTAATGAAAAACTGTTTTTT.

This clonotype was counted many times. This sequence joins TRBV12-3 or TRBV12-4 and TRBJ1-4; the D gene is possibly TRBD1 (6 bases). The CDR3 covers 15 residues. Trimming cost V 6 bases and J 7 bases, with 18 bases left between them. This CDR3 reads CASRSPRGHGEKLFF. The CDR3 DNA reads TGTGCCAGCAGATCACCCCGGGGGCACGGTGAAAAACTGTTTTTT.

This clonotype occurred many times. The V call is TRBV20-1, the J call TRBJ2-5; possibly TRBD2 for D (5 bases). The CDR3 length is 11 residues. Trimming stripped 5 bases from V and 5 bases from J, with 9 bases between. CDR1 is DFQATT and CDR2 is SNEGSKA in the germline V gene (reference sequence). Here the CDR3 reads CSAPDYETQYF. The CDR3 DNA sequence: TGCAGTGCTCCCGACTATGAGACCCAGTACTTC.

There are many counts of this clonotype. V usage is TRBV18 and J usage is TRBJ2-3; D unresolved. This CDR3 has 13 residues. V shed 4 bases and J shed 0 bases, with 5 bases lying between them. CDR1 and CDR2 (germline): KGHSH, LQKENI. CDR3 in DNA: TGTGCCAGCTCACTACAGAGCACAGATACGCAGTATTTT. This translates into CASSLQSTDTQYF. The whole variable domain, remainder taken from reference TRBV18 and TRBJ2-3, is NAGVMQNPRHLVRRRGQEARLRCSPMKGHSHVYWYRQLPEEGLKFMVYLQKENIIDESGMPKERFSAEFPKEGPSILRIQQVVRGDSAAYFCASSLQSTDTQYFGPGTRLTVL.

This clonotype was recorded at least ten times. The V gene is TRBV9, the J gene TRBJ1-1, with D maybe TRBD1 (6 bases). The ends were cut back, 2 bases at V and 1 base at J, with 9 bases in the middle. Germline V CDR1 and CDR2: SGDLS, YYNGEE. The CDR3 extends over 14 amino acids. CDR3 residues: CASSVTGENTEAFF. CDR3 in DNA: TGTGCCAGCAGCGTGACAGGCGAGAACACTGAAGCTTTCTTT.

This clonotype was seen at least ten times. The chain couples TRBV6-4 to TRBJ1-1; no reliable D call. V lost 7 bases and J 6 bases, leaving 0 bases between the germline ends. The CDR3 has 8 amino acids. Germline CDR1 is MRHNA and CDR2 is SNTAGT. The DNA for the CDR3 is TGTGCCAGCACTGAAGCTTTCTTT. This translates into CASTEAFF.

The gene calls are TRBV11-2 and TRBJ2-3; 8 bases align to TRBD2. V shed 5 bases, J shed 1 base, and the junction held 11 bases outside the gene matches. Germline loops: CDR1 SGHAT, CDR2 FQNNGV. The CDR3 is made up of 17 amino acids. The CDR3 region is CASSPKTSAWGTDTQYF. CDR3 DNA: TGTGCCAGCAGCCCGAAGACTAGCGCATGGGGCACAGATACGCAGTATTTT.

This chain uses TRBV20-1 with TRBJ2-5; D tentatively reads TRBD1 or TRBD2 (5 bases each). Germline CDR1 DFQATT, CDR2 SNEGSKA (reference sequence). V lost 5 bases and J lost 5, with 18 bases in between. This CDR3 has 14 residues. CDR3 sequence: CSAPLVAGTETQYF. The CDR3 nucleotides are TGCAGTGCTCCACTAGTGGCCGGGACGGAGACCCAGTACTTC.

This clonotype has ten or more counts. V gene TRBV29-1 combines with J gene TRBJ1-1; D remains ambiguous. CDR1 SQVTM and CDR2 ANQGSEA come from the germline V gene. CDR3 length equals 13 residues. Trimming removed 5 bases at V and 3 bases at J, with 13 bases between. The CDR3 DNA sequence: TGCAGCGTTAAAATCAGGTCGGACACTGAAGCTTTCTTT. Its protein is CSVKIRSDTEAFF.

Ten or more counts support this clonotype. This chain connects TRBV4-1 to TRBJ2-2, with TRBD2 matching 13 bases. This CDR3 comprises 17 residues. Germline V gene sequence: CDR1 MGHRA, CDR2 YSYEKL. The junction had 6 bases not matched to a gene; V was cut back by 6 bases and J by 2 bases. The CDR3 is CASRRGLAGFNTGELFF. The CDR3 DNA reads TGCGCCAGCAGACGGGGACTAGCGGGATTTAACACCGGGGAGCTGTTTTTT.

This clonotype was counted at least ten times. The rearrangement uses TRBV7-6 and TRBJ1-1; TRBD1 matches 9 bases. Germline lookup yields CDR1 SGHVS and CDR2 FNYEAQ. V was clipped by 5 bases and J by 2 bases; unmatched bases: 12. This CDR3 has 17 amino acids. In DNA form, the CDR3 reads TGTGCCAGCAGCCCCGGTAGGGGGACAGGGACTAACACTGAAGCTTTCTTT. Translated: CASSPGRGTGTNTEAFF.

This clonotype was seen ten or more times. The gene calls are TRBV24-1 and TRBJ2-3; 8 bases are a match to TRBD2. Germline loops: CDR1 KGHDR, CDR2 SFDVKD. The J segment lost 1 base and the V segment lost 11 bases, leaving 13 bases of the junction unmatched. This CDR3 is built from 16 residues. This CDR3 reads CASTAGGGTGTDTQYF. For the CDR3, the DNA is TGTGCCAGCACGGCGGGCGGGGGGACCGGCACAGATACGCAGTATTTT.

This clonotype was counted between two and nine times. This chain links TRBV20-1 with TRBJ1-2; 11 bases fit TRBD1. CDR1 and CDR2 (germline): DFQATT, SNEGSKA (reference sequence). V dropped 6 bases and J dropped 4; count of bases not matched to a gene: 10. The CDR3 loop spans 15 amino acids. The CDR3, as DNA: TGCAGTGCCCGGACAGGGGGCGCTTGGACCTATGGCTACACCTTC. Translated: CSARTGGAWTYGYTF.

In this sample, this clonotype turned up many times. The genes are TRBV5-1 and TRBJ2-7, with 9 nucleotides matching TRBD1. V lost 4 bases, J lost 2 bases, and 4 bases stayed unmatched. The CDR3 has 14 amino acids. The germline V gene encodes CDR1 SGHRS and CDR2 YFSETQ. The CDR3 nucleotides read TGCGCCAGCAGCAAGGGACAGGGTACCTACGAGCAGTACTTC. This gives the protein CASSKGQGTYEQYF.

This clonotype was picked up many times. The J gene is TRBJ2-3, the V gene TRBV20-1; TRBD2 matches at 8 bases. Germline V gene sequence: CDR1 DFQATT, CDR2 SNEGSKA (reference sequence). This CDR3 has 18 amino acids. With V trimmed by 2 bases and J by 2 bases, 15 bases remained unmatched. For the CDR3, the DNA is TGCAGTGCTAGACAGGACAGCGGGGGCCCCCTTCTCACAGATACGCAGTATTTT. It specifies CSARQDSGGPLLTDTQYF.

The rearrangement uses TRBV5-4 and TRBJ2-1, with TRBD2 as a possible D gene (6 bases). The CDR3 sequence is 15 residues long. Germline V gene sequence: CDR1 SGHNT, CDR2 YYREEE (reference sequence). V shed 0 bases and J shed 7 bases, with 14 bases lying between them. CDR3 sequence reads: CASSLAGSGGNEQFF. CDR3 DNA sequence: TGTGCCAGCAGCTTGGCGGGGTCCGGAGGGAATGAGCAGTTCTTC.

This clonotype was picked up many times. The rearrangement links TRBV7-9 to TRBJ2-7; D call uncertain. The CDR3 runs 11 residues. CDR1 is SEHNR and CDR2 is FQNEAQ in the germline V gene (reference sequence). The ends were cut back, 5 bases at V and 3 bases at J, with 5 bases in the middle. CDR3 residues: CASSVSYEQYF. CDR3 nucleotide sequence: TGTGCCAGCAGCGTCAGCTACGAGCAGTACTTC. Full variable domain (missing parts from reference TRBV7-9 and TRBJ2-7): DTGVSQNPRHKITKRGQNVTFRCDPISEHNRLYWYRQTLGQGPEFLTYFQNEAQLEKSRLLSDRFSAERPKGSFSTLEIQRTEQGDSAMYLCASSVSYEQYFGPGTRLTVT.